Below, 19 T cell receptor beta chains from the same sample are listed, as sequenced in a study of T-cell memory formation after mild COVID-19. TCRdb recomputed calls from the 5' RACE reads with MiXCR, one row per CDR3 protein. The sample has roughly 400,000 distinct CDR3 sequences, 16% seen once. The specimen was PBMCs or a T cell subset sorted from them (not recorded which). These receptors all come from a man aged 18 to 29 who had mild COVID-19 (a few samples of this study predate the infection). Cell type and time point are not known.

This clonotype was seen at least ten times. The rearrangement links TRBV4-2 to TRBJ2-7; the D is unclear. With 0 bases removed from V and 3 bases from J, the gap between germline ends came to 9 bases. The CDR3 has 14 amino acids. Germline-derived CDR1 and CDR2 are LGHNA and YNFKEQ. Written as DNA, the CDR3 is TGTGCCAGCAGCCAAGAGGGCACAGTCTACGAGCAGTACTTC. Its translation is CASSQEGTVYEQYF.

This rearrangement joins TRBV5-4 to TRBJ2-2; the match to TRBD2 covers 10 bases. CDR1 is SGHNT and CDR2 is YYREEE in the germline V gene (reference sequence). The V and J ends lost 1 base and 9 bases, in that order; junction bases with no gene match: 12. This CDR3 has 17 amino acids. The CDR3 DNA sequence: TGTGCCAGCAGCTTGCCGGGTTTAAGCGGGGGGGCCCGGGAGCTGTTTTTT. Translated: CASSLPGLSGGARELFF. Variable domain in full (rest from reference TRBV5-4 and TRBJ2-2): ETGVTQSPTHLIKTRGQQVTLRCSSQSGHNTVSWYQQALGQGPQFIFQYYREEENGRGNFPPRFSGLQFPNYSSELNVNALELDDSALYLCASSLPGLSGGARELFFGEGSRLTVL.

This clonotype has only a few counts. V gene TRBV7-9 combines with J gene TRBJ2-3; unclear D gene. The CDR3 contains 13 residues. Looked up from germline, CDR1 is SEHNR and CDR2 is FQNEAQ (reference sequence). V lost 7 bases and J 4 bases, leaving 12 bases between the germline ends. CDR3 nucleotide sequence: TGTGCCAGCAACCTCCTAGGCGCAGATACGCAGTATTTT. Protein sequence: CASNLLGADTQYF.

This clonotype came up many times. This rearrangement joins TRBV7-2 to TRBJ2-1; 10 bases align to TRBD2. CDR3 size: 16 residues. The junction had 10 bases not matched to a gene; V was cut back by 5 bases and J by 6 bases. Germline V lookup: CDR1 SGHTA, CDR2 FQGNSA. DNA for the CDR3: TGTGCCAGCAGCCCTCAAGCGGGGGGGCGGGGCAATGAGCAGTTCTTC. This translates into CASSPQAGGRGNEQFF. The entire variable domain, with the rest obtained from reference TRBV7-2 and TRBJ2-1, is as follows: GAGVSQSPSNKVTEKGKDVELRCDPISGHTALYWYRQSLGQGLEFLIYFQGNSAPDKSGLPSDRFSAERTGGSVSTLTIQRTQQEDSAVYLCASSPQAGGRGNEQFFGPGTRLTVL.

This clonotype has more than one count but fewer than ten. This rearrangement joins TRBV29-1 to TRBJ1-2, with D unresolved. Germline lookup yields CDR1 SQVTM and CDR2 ANQGSEA. V gave up 7 bases and J gave up 5 bases, with 23 bases separating them. The CDR3 extends over 15 amino acids. DNA of the CDR3: TGCAGCGGGGTGTCTCAGCCGGGAAGCTCTTATGGCTACACCTTC. Encoded protein: CSGVSQPGSSYGYTF.

The sample holds a few counts of this clonotype. The chain combines TRBV9 with TRBJ2-3; D is unresolved. With 0 bases removed from V and 5 bases from J, the gap between germline ends came to 10 bases. The CDR3 runs to 14 residues. The germline gives CDR1 SGDLS, CDR2 YYNGEE. This chain's CDR3 is CASSVASSRDTQYF. The CDR3, as DNA: TGTGCCAGCAGCGTAGCGTCTTCGAGAGATACGCAGTATTTT.

V and J are TRBV6-6 and TRBJ2-5; D not certain. CDR3 length equals 13 residues. Germline values: CDR1 MNHNY, CDR2 SVGAGI (reference sequence). The V gene lost 2 bases and the J gene lost 4 bases, with 8 bases spanning the gap. The CDR3 bases are TGTGCCAGCAGTTACGGGCCAGGAGAGACCCAGTACTTC. Translating gives CASSYGPGETQYF.

The genes are TRBV28 and TRBJ2-7; a weak D match, TRBD2 (6 bases). Germline CDR1 and CDR2: MDHEN and SYDVKM. Trimming pared 6 bases from V and 4 bases from J, leaving 13 bases between. The CDR3 is 13 residues long. CDR3 coding DNA: TGTGCCAGCAGAACCCCCGGGGGTTACGAGCAGTACGTC. Its translation: CASRTPGGYEQYV.

The gene calls are TRBV18 and TRBJ2-5; D not certain. Germline CDR1 KGHSH, CDR2 LQKENI. V was clipped by 0 bases and J by 0 bases, with 5 bases between them. The CDR3 extends over 14 amino acids. The CDR3 bases are TGTGCCAGCTCACCACCATCAGACCAAGAGACCCAGTACTTC. The encoded protein is CASSPPSDQETQYF.

The V gene is TRBV20-1, the J gene TRBJ1-2, with D perhaps TRBD1 (6 bases). Germline V lookup: CDR1 DFQATT, CDR2 SNEGSKA (reference sequence). V lost 6 bases, J lost 8 bases, and 16 bases lay in between. This CDR3 is 12 amino acids long. DNA for the CDR3: TGCAGTGCCTTACGCCCGGGGACAGGCTACACCTTC. This translates into CSALRPGTGYTF.

This chain connects TRBV7-3 to TRBJ2-3; D is perhaps TRBD2 (5 bases). Germline V CDR1 and CDR2: SGHTA, FQGTGA. Trimming took 5 bases from V and 0 from J, leaving 15 bases between them. The CDR3 covers 16 residues. The CDR3, as DNA: TGTGCCAGCAGCCTAGTGCCGACTACTAGCACAGATACGCAGTATTTT. This codes for CASSLVPTTSTDTQYF.

This chain uses TRBV25-1 with TRBJ2-4; TRBD1 matches 7 bases. Germline loops: CDR1 MGHDK, CDR2 SYGVNS. V lost 4 bases and J lost 11; bases outside the gene matches: 8. The CDR3 is made up of 13 amino acids. The CDR3: CASSGQDTGVQYF. In nucleotides, the CDR3 is TGTGCCAGCAGTGGCCAAGATACAGGGGTTCAGTACTTC.

The V call is TRBV5-1, the J call TRBJ1-2; 7 bases agree with TRBD1. The J segment lost 6 bases and the V segment lost 4 bases, leaving 6 bases of the junction unmatched. Germline V gives CDR1 SGHRS, CDR2 YFSETQ. The CDR3 runs 13 residues. The CDR3 reads CASSPEGANGYTF. The CDR3 coding sequence is TGCGCCAGCAGCCCGGAGGGGGCGAATGGCTACACCTTC. Using reference TRBV5-1 and TRBJ1-2 for the parts outside the CDR3, the full variable domain is KAGVTQTPRYLIKTRGQQVTLSCSPISGHRSVSWYQQTPGQGLQFLFEYFSETQRNKGNFPGRFSGRQFSNSRSEMNVSTLELGDSALYLCASSPEGANGYTFGSGTRLTVV.

This clonotype has a handful of counts. This chain joins TRBV20-1 and TRBJ2-1; a weak D match, TRBD2 (6 bases). Trimming pared 5 bases from V and 0 bases from J, leaving 14 bases between. Germline CDR1 is DFQATT and CDR2 is SNEGSKA (reference sequence). The CDR3 totals 15 residues. Here the CDR3 DNA reads TGCAGTGCTCCACTTCTAGCGAGCTCCTACAATGAGCAGTTCTTC. This encodes CSAPLLASSYNEQFF.

This clonotype was counted a few times. This chain connects TRBV28 to TRBJ2-3; D unresolved. CDR3 length: 13 residues. V lost 5 bases and J lost 6, with 12 bases in between. The germline V gene has CDR1 MDHEN and CDR2 SYDVKM. Here the CDR3 DNA reads TGTGCCAGCAGTCCCCTTAGGGTGGATACGCAGTATTTT. Translating it yields CASSPLRVDTQYF. Supplemented by reference TRBV28 and TRBJ2-3, the full variable domain reads DVKVTQSSRYLVKRTGEKVFLECVQDMDHENMFWYRQDPGLGLRLIYFSYDVKMKEKGDIPEGYSVSREKKERFSLILESASTNQTSMYLCASSPLRVDTQYFGPGTRLTVL.

V and J are TRBV19 and TRBJ1-5; D may be TRBD1 (5 bases). The germline V gene encodes CDR1 LNHDA and CDR2 SQIVND (reference sequence). This CDR3 is 17 amino acids long. The V and J ends lost 9 bases and 2 bases respectively, with 23 bases between them. The CDR3 DNA reads as TGTGCCAGCCACTCTCCGGTTAGGGGCCTCGGCAATCAGCCCCAGCATTTT. It encodes CASHSPVRGLGNQPQHF. Full variable domain (remainder filled in from reference TRBV19 and TRBJ1-5): DGGITQSPKYLFRKEGQNVTLSCEQNLNHDAMYWYRQDPGQGLRLIYYSQIVNDFQKGDIAEGYSVSREKKESFPLTVTSAQKNPTAFYLCASHSPVRGLGNQPQHFGDGTRLSIL.

In its sample, this clonotype was seen many times. The rearrangement uses TRBV5-5 and TRBJ1-2; weak D call: TRBD1 (5 bases). The germline gives CDR1 SGHKS, CDR2 YYEKEE (reference sequence). V was trimmed by 4 bases and J by 2 bases, leaving 15 bases between them. CDR3 size: 15 residues. Written as DNA, the CDR3 is TGTGCCAGCAGCCCCAGGGAAGAGGAGAACTATGGCTACACCTTC. It yields the protein CASSPREEENYGYTF.

The chain has TRBV19 and TRBJ2-5, with D perhaps TRBD2 (6 bases). Germline assignment: CDR1 LNHDA and CDR2 SQIVND (reference sequence). The V gene lost 7 bases and the J gene lost 5 bases, with 14 bases spanning the gap. The CDR3 consists of 13 residues. The CDR3 here is CASMAGRLETQYF. The CDR3 DNA reads TGTGCCAGTATGGCAGGGAGGTTGGAGACCCAGTACTTC.

In its sample, this clonotype was seen a few times. The V call is TRBV6-5, the J call TRBJ2-5; no firm D call. The ends were cut back, 6 bases at V and 5 bases at J, with 13 bases in the middle. The CDR3 is made up of 13 amino acids. Germline CDR1 reads MNHEY; CDR2 reads SVGAGI. CDR3 DNA: TGTGCCAGCAGGACTCTACCTAGGGAGACCCAGTACTTC. The encoded protein is CASRTLPRETQYF.